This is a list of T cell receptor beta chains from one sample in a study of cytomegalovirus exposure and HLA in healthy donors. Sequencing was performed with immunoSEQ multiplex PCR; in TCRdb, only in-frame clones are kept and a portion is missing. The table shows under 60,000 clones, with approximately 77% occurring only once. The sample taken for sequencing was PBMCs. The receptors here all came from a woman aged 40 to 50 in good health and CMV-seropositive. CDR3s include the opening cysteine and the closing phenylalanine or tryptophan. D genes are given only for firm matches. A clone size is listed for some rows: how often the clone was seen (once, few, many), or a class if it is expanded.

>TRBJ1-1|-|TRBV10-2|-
CASSYLNTEAFF
TGCGCCAGCAGCTATTTAAACACTGAAGCTTTCTTT
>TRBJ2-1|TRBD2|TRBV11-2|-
CASSFYSGGYNEQFF
TGTGCCAGCAGCTTCTATAGCGGGGGTTACAATGAGCAGTTCTTC
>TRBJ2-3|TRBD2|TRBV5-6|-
CASSSEGLAVVTDTQYF
TGTGCCAGCAGCTCCGAGGGACTAGCGGTGGTAACAGATACGCAGTATTTT
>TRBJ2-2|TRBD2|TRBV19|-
CASSILGTNGELFF
TGTGCCAGTAGTATCCTCGGGACTAACGGGGAGCTGTTTTTT
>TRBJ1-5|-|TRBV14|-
CASSRSQGQPQHF
TGTGCCAGCAGCCGTTCCCAGGGCCAGCCCCAGCATTTT
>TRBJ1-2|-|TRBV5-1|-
CASSLDGDYGYTF
TGCGCCAGCAGCTTGGACGGGGACTATGGCTACACCTTC
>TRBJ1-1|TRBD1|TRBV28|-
CASETPTGGRAFF
TGTGCCAGCGAAACACCCACAGGGGGCAGGGCTTTCTTT
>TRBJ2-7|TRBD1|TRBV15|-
CATSLGTGGPYEQYF
TGTGCCACCAGCCTCGGGACAGGGGGTCCCTACGAGCAGTACTTC
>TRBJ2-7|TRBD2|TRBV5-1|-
CASSPSGGDYEQYF
TGCGCCAGCAGCCCTAGCGGGGGAGACTACGAGCAGTACTTC
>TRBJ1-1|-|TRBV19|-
CASTPWEGRKNTEAFF
TGTGCCAGTACCCCGTGGGAGGGGCGGAAAAACACTGAAGCTTTCTTT
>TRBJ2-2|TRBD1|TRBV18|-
CASSPKRQGTGELFF
TGTGCCAGCTCACCAAAAAGACAGGGTACCGGGGAGCTGTTTTTT
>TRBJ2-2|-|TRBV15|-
CATSRDVIGELFF
TGTGCCACCAGCAGAGACGTAATCGGGGAGCTGTTTTTT
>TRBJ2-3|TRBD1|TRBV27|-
CASSSDREYTDTQYF
TGTGCCAGCAGTTCGGACAGGGAATACACAGATACGCAGTATTTT
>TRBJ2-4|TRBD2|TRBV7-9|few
CSSSYPSVAGGGAKNIQYF
TGTTCCAGCAGCTACCCGAGTGTAGCGGGGGGTGGGGCCAAAAACATTCAGTACTTC
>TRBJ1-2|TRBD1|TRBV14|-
CASSQTGQGFNYGYTF
TGTGCCAGCAGCCAAACGGGACAGGGGTTTAACTATGGCTACACCTTC
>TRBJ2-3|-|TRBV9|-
CASSVAPSSTDTQYF
TGTGCCAGCAGCGTAGCCCCCTCGAGCACAGATACGCAGTATTTT
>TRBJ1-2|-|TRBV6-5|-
CASTQQALRNYGYTF
TGTGCCAGCACCCAACAGGCTTTACGTAACTATGGCTACACCTTC
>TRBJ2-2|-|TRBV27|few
CASSPSRGRNTGELFF
TGTGCCAGCAGTCCCTCCAGGGGCCGCAACACCGGGGAGCTGTTTTTT
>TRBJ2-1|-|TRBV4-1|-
CASSLDLSSYNEQFF
TGCGCCAGCAGCCTCGATCTTAGCTCCTACAATGAGCAGTTCTTC
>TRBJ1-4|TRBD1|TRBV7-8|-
CASSPRTGGKGEKLFF
TGTGCCAGCAGCCCAAGGACAGGGGGCAAAGGTGAAAAACTGTTTTTT
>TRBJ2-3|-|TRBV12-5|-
CASGLAGAQNTQYF
TGTGCTAGTGGTCTCGCCGGAGCCCAGAATACGCAGTATTTT
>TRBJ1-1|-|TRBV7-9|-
CSSRLTENTEAFF
TGTTCCAGCAGACTTACAGAGAACACTGAAGCTTTCTTT
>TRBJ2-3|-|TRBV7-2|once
CASSLDGGAGNTQYF
TGTGCCAGCAGCTTAGACGGCGGGGCCGGGAATACGCAGTATTTT
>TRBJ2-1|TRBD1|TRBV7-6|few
CASSVTGGQTYNEQFF
TGTGCCAGCAGCGTGACAGGGGGCCAAACCTACAATGAGCAGTTCTTC
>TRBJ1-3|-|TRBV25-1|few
CASSERGSSGNTIYF
TGTGCCAGCAGTGAAAGGGGCTCATCTGGAAACACCATATATTTT
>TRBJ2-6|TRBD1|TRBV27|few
CASRFLNLTGGTGANVLTF
TGTGCCAGCAGGTTCCTGAATCTAACAGGGGGGACTGGGGCCAACGTCCTGACTTTC
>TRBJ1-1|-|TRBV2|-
CASSRTRRDTEAFF
TGTGCCAGCAGTCGTACTCGCCGGGACACTGAAGCTTTCTTT
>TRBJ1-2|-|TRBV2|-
CASSDIGQLTYGYTF
TGTGCCAGCAGTGATATTGGACAGTTAACTTATGGCTACACCTTC
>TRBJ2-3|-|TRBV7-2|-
CASILGLHTDTQYF
TGTGCCAGCATCCTAGGACTACACACAGATACGCAGTATTTT
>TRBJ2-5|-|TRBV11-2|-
CASSQLQGQETQYF
TGTGCCAGCAGCCAATTGCAGGGTCAAGAGACCCAGTACTTC
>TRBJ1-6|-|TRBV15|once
CATSRDLENSPLHF
TGTGCCACCAGCAGAGATTTGGAGAATTCACCCCTCCACTTT
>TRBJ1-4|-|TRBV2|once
CASRSQGINEKLFF
TGTGCCAGCAGGAGTCAGGGGATTAATGAAAAACTGTTTTTT
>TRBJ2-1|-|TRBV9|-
CASSPALGKKQFF
TGTGCCAGCAGTCCCGCCCTCGGGAAAAAGCAGTTCTTC
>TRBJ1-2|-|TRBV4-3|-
CASSQNQGIINYGYTF
TGCGCCAGCAGCCAAAATCAGGGGATAATTAACTATGGCTACACCTTC
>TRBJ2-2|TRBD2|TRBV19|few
CASSIEAGRAGELFF
TGTGCCAGTAGTATAGAGGCGGGGAGGGCCGGGGAGCTGTTTTTT
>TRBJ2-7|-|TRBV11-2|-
CASSLDRMREQYF
TGTGCCAGCAGCTTAGATAGGATGAGGGAGCAGTACTTC
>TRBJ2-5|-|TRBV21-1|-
CASSKFTRDTGTRGETQYF
TGTGCCAGCAGCAAATTCACAAGGGATACCGGGACTAGGGGAGAGACCCAGTACTTC
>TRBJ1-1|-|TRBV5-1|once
CASSSGFSNTEAFF
TGCGCCAGCAGCTCAGGGTTTTCGAACACTGAAGCTTTCTTT
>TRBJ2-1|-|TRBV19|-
CASRQTSRSYNEQFF
TGTGCCAGTAGACAAACTAGCCGCTCCTACAATGAGCAGTTCTTC
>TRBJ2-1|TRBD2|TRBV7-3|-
CASSFRAGGLNEQFF
TGTGCCAGCAGCTTCAGAGCGGGGGGGCTGAATGAGCAGTTCTTC
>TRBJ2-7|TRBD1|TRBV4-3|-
CASSQRGQESSYEQYF
TGCGCCAGCAGCCAACGAGGACAGGAGAGTTCCTACGAGCAGTACTTC
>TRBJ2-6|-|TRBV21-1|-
CASNQRRPPLDGFSGANVLTF
TGTGCCAGCAATCAGCGTCGTCCGCCTCTGGATGGGTTTTCTGGGGCCAACGTCCTGACTTTC
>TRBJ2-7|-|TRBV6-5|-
CASSYLGRGDEQYF
TGTGCCAGCAGTTACTTGGGCAGGGGGGACGAGCAGTACTTC
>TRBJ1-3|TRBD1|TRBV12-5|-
CASGQTGYGNTIYF
TGTGCTAGTGGCCAGACAGGGTATGGAAACACCATATATTTT
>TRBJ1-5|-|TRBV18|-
CASSLTKSNQPQHF
TGTGCCAGCTCACTCACAAAGAGCAATCAGCCCCAGCATTTT
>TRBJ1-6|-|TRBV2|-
CASSAESSSYNSPLHF
TGTGCCAGCAGTGCGGAGTCAAGCTCCTATAATTCACCCCTCCACTTT